This T cell receptor (beta chain) was obtained from a study of blood T cell repertoires in COVID-19 (dated by TCRdb to about 2020). A note on the overall study: Collaborator samples came from the United States, Italy and Spain and covered acute and convalescent phases of COVID-19. The material from the prospective study consisted of cDNA or gDNA derived from T cells, B-cell-depleted T cells, or PBMCs. Deeply sampled blood TCRbeta repertoires from subjects exposed to, actively infected with, or recovered from COVID-19 were included in the dataset. The repertoires were released in a freely available public database meant as a resource for research on the immune response to SARS-CoV-2. The samples were drawn from the first 160 participants of the ongoing ImmuneRACE study and from 1,254 subjects provided by 6 global collaborators. A de-identified subject ID, COVID-19 status, age in years and sex were almost always included in the sample metadata. Where available, HLA class I and class II types were obtained from metadata supplied by the sample provider rather than from assay-based typing.

Study-wide findings and limitations: The quantity of clinical and demographic metadata differed by source and by participant and was supplied without curation.

The table lists this clone with a count of one. Its antigen target is currently unknown. Per-base quality was not reported, and no clone a single base away is much larger than it. Collaborating institutions collected whole blood in K2EDTA tubes following their own protocols. For TCRbeta analysis, collaborators shipped samples in one of three forms: frozen whole blood, isolated PBMCs, or DNA extracted from either of those sample types. The junction carries 19 bases between V and J, which are trimmed by 3 bases and 0 bases respectively. The germline V gene specifies SGDLS as CDR1 and YYNGEE as CDR2. Including the terminal cysteine and phenylalanine, the CDR3 comprises 18 residues. CDR3 DNA only is kept here, 54 bases in frame from base 1. TCRbeta CDR3 regions were amplified from genomic DNA using the immunoSEQ Assay, a bias-controlled multiplex PCR. As for the original processing: The number of nucleated cells in each sample was estimated by amplification of reference gene primers within the assay. To quantify the absolute abundance of each unique TCRbeta CDR3 rearrangement, sequence reads were collapsed and filtered. For each sample, productive Simpson clonality was calculated as the square root of Simpson's diversity index across productive rearrangements. TCRdb stores this immuneACCESS table with in-frame sequences only. Part of the clones is absent; in the studies checked, under half of the shortfall reflects unresolved V genes, and no reason is known for the rest. That table is the source of V, J and clone size, and D and trimming were worked out from the DNA. In all, the sample holds 100,000 to 110,000 clones, and approximately 93% of those were seen once. Jointly, the top ten make up 2% to 2.5% of the sample.

Recombination connected TRBV9 to TRBJ1-5; no confident D gene assignment can be made. The sequence came from a man over 45 with active COVID-19. The sequenced sample was peripheral blood. The CDR3 amino acid sequence is: CASSAHLARQYSNQPQHF. The DNA sequence follows: TGTGCCAGCAGCGCCCATTTGGCGCGGCAATATAGCAATCAGCCCCAGCATTTT.